The T cell receptor beta chain under discussion was sequenced for a study of identical twins. This CDR3 is built from 15 residues. CDR1 is DFQATT and CDR2 is SNEGSKA in the germline V gene (reference sequence). Trimming cost V 5 bases and J 2 bases, with 16 bases left between them. Template switching added a universal primer binding site, and final cDNA carried unique molecular identifiers. TCRdb ran MiXCR on the 5' RACE reads and lists one entry per CDR3 protein. The sample lists 750,000 to 950,000 distinct CDR3 sequences; 9% to 15% were seen once. These data are also associated with another study on yellow fever vaccine responses in identical twins.

The source material was PBMCs. The chain employs TRBV20-1 and TRBJ2-1; D might be TRBD1 (6 bases). The TCR comes from a young woman in good health. The CDR3 is CSAEQGRQTYNEQFF. DNA for the CDR3: TGCAGTGCTGAACAGGGACGGCAGACCTACAATGAGCAGTTCTTC.